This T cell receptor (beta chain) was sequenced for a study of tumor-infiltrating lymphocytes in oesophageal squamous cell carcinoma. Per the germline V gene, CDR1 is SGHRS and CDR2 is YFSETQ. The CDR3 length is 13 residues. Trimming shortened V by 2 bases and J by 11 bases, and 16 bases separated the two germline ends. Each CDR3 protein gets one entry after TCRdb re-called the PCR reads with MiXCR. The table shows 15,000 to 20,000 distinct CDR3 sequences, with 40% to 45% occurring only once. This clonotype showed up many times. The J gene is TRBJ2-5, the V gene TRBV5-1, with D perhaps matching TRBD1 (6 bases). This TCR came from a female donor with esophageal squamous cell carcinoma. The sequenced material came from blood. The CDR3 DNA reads TGCGCCAGCAGCTTCACAGGGTTCAATGAGCAGTACTTC. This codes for CASSFTGFNEQYF. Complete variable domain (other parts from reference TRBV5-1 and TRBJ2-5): KAGVTQTPRYLIKTRGQQVTLSCSPISGHRSVSWYQQTPGQGLQFLFEYFSETQRNKGNFPGRFSGRQFSNSRSEMNVSTLELGDSALYLCASSFTGFNEQYFGPGTRLLVL.